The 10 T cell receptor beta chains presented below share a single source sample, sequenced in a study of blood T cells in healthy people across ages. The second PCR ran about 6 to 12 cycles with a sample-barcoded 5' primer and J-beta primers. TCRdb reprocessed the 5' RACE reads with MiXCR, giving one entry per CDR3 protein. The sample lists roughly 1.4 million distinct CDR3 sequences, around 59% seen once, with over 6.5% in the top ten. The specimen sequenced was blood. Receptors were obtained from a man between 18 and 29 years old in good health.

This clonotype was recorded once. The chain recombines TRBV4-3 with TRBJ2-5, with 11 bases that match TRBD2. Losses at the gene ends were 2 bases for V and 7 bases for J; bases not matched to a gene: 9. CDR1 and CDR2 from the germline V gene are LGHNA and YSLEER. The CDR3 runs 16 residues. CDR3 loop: CASSQLAGTSGGTQYF. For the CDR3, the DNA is TGCGCCAGCAGCCAACTAGCCGGGACTAGCGGCGGGACCCAGTACTTC.

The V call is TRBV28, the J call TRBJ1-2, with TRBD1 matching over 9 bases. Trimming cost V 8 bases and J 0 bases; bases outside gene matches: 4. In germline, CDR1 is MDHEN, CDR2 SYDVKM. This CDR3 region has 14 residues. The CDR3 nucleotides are TGTGCCAGCGGAACAGGGGGCGCTAACTATGGCTACACCTTC. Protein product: CASGTGGANYGYTF.

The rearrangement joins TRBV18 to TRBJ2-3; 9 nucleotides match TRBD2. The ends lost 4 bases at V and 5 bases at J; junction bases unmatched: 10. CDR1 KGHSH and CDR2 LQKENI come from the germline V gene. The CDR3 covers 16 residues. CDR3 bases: TGTGCCAGCTCACAAGCGGGGGGCCGCTCGAGAGATACGCAGTATTTT. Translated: CASSQAGGRSRDTQYF.

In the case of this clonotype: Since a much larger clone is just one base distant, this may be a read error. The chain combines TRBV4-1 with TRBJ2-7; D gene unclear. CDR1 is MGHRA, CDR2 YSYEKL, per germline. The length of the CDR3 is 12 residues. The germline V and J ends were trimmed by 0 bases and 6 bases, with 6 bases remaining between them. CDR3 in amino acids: CASSQDDGEQYF. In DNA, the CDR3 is TGCGCCAGCAGCCAAGACGACGGCGAGCAGTACTTC.

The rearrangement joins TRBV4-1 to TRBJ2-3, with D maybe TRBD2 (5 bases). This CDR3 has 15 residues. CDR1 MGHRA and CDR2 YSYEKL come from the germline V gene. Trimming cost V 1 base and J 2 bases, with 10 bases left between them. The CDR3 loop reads CASSQGGFTTDTQYF. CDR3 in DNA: TGCGCCAGCAGCCAAGGAGGGTTTACCACAGATACGCAGTATTTT.

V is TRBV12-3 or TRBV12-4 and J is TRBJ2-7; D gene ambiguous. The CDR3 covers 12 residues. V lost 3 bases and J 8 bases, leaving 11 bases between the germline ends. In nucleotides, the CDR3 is TGTGCCAGCAGTTTGGGCACCGCCAAGCAGTACTTC. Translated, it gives CASSLGTAKQYF.

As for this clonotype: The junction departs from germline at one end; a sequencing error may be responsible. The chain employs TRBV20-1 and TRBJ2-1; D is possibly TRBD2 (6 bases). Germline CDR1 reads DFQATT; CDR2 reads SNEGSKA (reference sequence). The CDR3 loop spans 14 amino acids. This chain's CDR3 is CSARDASAGDEQFF. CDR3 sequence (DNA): TGCAGTGCTAGAGATGCTTCAGCGGGCGATGAGCAGTTCTTT.

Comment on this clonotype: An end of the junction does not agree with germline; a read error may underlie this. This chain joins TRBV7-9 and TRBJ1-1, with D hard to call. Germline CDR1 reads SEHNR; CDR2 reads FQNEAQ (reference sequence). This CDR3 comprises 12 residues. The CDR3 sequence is CASSLVAPETFF. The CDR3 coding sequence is TGTGCCAGCAGCTTAGTTGCGCCTGAAACTTTCTTT.

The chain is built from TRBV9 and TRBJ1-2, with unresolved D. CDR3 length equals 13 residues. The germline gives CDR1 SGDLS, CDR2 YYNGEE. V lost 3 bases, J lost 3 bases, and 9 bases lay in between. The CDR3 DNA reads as TGTGCCAGCAGCGCCCGGGAGGACTATGGCTACACCTTC. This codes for CASSAREDYGYTF.

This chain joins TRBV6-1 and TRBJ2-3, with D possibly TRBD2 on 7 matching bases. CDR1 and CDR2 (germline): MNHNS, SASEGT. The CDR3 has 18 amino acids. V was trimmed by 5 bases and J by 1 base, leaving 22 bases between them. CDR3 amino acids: CASSTSGAGAAGTDTQYF. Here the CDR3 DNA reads TGTGCCAGCAGTACCTCCGGGGCGGGGGCCGCCGGCACAGATACGCAGTATTTT.